This T cell receptor beta chain was captured by sequencing in a study of blood T cell repertoires in COVID-19. Across the whole study: Specimens from acute and convalescent COVID-19 originated in the United States, Italy and Spain. Sources were T cells, B-cell-depleted T cells, or PBMCs; the material itself was cDNA or gDNA.

The CDR3 contains 16 residues. Germline CDR1 is LNHNV and CDR2 is YYDKDF (reference sequence). The ends were cut back, 0 bases at V and 4 bases at J, with 13 bases in the middle. Per the authors' pipeline: Quantification of nucleated cells was approximated via reference gene primer amplification. The table came from immunoSEQ multiplex PCR; TCRdb's copy has only in-frame clones and leaves some out. Clonal size and the V and J genes are those of that table, whereas D and trimming came from the DNA. The table shows some 150,000 clones, with roughly 86% occurring only once. The genes are TRBV15 and TRBJ1-5, with D maybe TRBD1 (6 bases). The source is a woman aged 60 to 75 with acute or convalescent COVID-19. The sample taken for sequencing was peripheral blood. CDR3 DNA sequence: TGTGCCACCAGCAGAGAAGGGGGGGCAGGGAATCAGCCCCAGCATTTT. Its translation: CATSREGGAGNQPQHF.